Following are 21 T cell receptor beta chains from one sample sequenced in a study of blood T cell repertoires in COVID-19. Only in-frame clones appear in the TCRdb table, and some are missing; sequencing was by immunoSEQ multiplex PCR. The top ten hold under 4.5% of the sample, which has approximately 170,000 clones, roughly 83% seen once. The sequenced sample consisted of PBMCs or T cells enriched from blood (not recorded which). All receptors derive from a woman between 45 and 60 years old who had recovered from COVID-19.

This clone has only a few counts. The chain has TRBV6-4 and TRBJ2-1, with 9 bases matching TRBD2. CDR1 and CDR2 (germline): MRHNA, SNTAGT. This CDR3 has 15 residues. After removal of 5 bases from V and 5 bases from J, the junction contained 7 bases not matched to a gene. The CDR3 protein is CASSTAGGGNNEQFF. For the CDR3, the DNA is TGTGCCAGCAGTACTGCGGGGGGGGGTAACAATGAGCAGTTCTTC.

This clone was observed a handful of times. The CDR3 coding sequence is TGCAGCGCTCTTCAGGGGAACACTGAAGCTTTCTTT. Translating it yields CSALQGNTEAFF. The V gene is TRBV29-1, the J gene TRBJ1-1; tentative D call: TRBD1 (5 bases). The CDR3 runs 12 residues. Trimming left V 7 bases short and J 1 base short, with 10 bases between. The germline CDR1 and CDR2 sequences are SQVTM and ANQGSEA.

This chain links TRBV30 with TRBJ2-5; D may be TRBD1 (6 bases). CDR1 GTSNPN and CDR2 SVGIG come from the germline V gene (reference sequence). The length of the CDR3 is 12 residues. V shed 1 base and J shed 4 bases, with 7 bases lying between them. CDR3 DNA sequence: TGTGCCTGGAGTGGGGGGCCAGAGACCCAGTACTTC. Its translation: CAWSGGPETQYF.

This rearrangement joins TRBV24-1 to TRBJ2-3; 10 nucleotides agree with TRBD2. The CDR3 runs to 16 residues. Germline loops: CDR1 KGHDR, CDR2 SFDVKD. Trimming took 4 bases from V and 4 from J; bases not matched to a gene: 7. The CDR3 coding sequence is TGTGCCACCAGTGACGGTAGCGGGAGGAGGGCAGATACGCAGTATTTT. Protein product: CATSDGSGRRADTQYF.

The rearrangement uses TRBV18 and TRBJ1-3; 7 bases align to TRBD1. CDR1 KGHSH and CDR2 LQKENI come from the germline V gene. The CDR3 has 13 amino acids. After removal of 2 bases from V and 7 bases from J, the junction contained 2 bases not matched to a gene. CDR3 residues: CASSPNRGNTIYF. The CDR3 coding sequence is TGTGCCAGCTCACCAAACAGGGGCAACACCATATATTTT.

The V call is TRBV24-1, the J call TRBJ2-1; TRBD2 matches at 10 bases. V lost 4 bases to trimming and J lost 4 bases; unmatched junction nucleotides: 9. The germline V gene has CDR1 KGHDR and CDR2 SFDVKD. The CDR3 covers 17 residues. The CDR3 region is CATSDRLTSGTYNEQFF. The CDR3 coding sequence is TGTGCCACCAGTGACCGACTCACTAGCGGGACGTACAATGAGCAGTTCTTC.

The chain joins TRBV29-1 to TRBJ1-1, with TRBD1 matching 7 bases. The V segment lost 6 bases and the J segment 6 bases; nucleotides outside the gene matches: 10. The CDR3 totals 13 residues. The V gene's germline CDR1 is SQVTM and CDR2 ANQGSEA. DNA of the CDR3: TGCAGCGTGGAGGACAGGCTTGGCTCTGAAGCTTTCTTT. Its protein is CSVEDRLGSEAFF.

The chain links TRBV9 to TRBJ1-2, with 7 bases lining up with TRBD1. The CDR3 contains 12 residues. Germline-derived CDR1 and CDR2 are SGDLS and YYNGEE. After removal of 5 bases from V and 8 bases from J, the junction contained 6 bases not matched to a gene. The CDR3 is CASRDTGQGYTF. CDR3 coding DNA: TGTGCCAGCAGAGACACGGGACAGGGCTACACCTTC.

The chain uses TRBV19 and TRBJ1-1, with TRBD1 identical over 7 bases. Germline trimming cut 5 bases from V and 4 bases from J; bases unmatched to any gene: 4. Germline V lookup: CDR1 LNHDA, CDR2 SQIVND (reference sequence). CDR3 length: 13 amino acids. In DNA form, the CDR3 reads TGTGCCAGTAGTGCGGACAGGACCACTGAAGCTTTCTTT. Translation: CASSADRTTEAFF.

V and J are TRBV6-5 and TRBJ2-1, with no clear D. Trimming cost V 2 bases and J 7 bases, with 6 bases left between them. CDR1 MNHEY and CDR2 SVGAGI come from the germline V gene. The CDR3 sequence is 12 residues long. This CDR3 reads CASSYGPNEQFF. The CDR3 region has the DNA TGTGCCAGCAGTTACGGGCCGAATGAGCAGTTCTTC.

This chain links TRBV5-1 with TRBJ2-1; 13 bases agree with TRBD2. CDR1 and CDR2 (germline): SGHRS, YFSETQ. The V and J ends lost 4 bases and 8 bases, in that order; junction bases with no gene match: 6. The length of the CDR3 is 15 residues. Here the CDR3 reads CASSLGTSGAHEQFF. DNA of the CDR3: TGCGCCAGCAGCCTTGGGACTAGCGGGGCACATGAGCAGTTCTTC.

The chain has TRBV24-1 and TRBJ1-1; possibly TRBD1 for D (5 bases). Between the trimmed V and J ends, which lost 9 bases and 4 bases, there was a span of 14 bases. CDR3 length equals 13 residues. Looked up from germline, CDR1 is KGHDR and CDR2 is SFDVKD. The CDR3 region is CATAAEGTTEAFF. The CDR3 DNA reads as TGTGCCACCGCCGCGGAGGGGACCACTGAAGCTTTCTTT.

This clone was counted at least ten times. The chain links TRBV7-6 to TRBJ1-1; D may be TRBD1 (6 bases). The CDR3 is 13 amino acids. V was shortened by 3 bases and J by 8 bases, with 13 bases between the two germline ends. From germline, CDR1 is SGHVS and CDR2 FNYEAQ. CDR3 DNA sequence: TGTGCCAGCAGCTTTACACAGGGAAAGGAAGCTTTCTTT. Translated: CASSFTQGKEAFF.

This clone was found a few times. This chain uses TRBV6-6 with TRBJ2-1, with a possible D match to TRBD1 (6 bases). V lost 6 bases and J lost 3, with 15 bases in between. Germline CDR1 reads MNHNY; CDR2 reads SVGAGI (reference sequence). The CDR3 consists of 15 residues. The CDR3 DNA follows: TGTGCCAGCAGACACGGACAGTGGGGCTACAATGAGCAGTTCTTC. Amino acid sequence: CASRHGQWGYNEQFF.

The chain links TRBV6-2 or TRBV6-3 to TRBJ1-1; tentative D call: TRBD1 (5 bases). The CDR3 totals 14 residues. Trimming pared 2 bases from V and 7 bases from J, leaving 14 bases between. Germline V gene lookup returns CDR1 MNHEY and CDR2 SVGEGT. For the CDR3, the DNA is TGTGCCAGCAGTTACGGGGGGACCGCTGTTGAAGCTTTCTTT. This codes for CASSYGGTAVEAFF.

CDR3 bases: TGTGCCACCAGGCGGACGGGATACTCCTACAATGAGCAGTTCTTC. This codes for CATRRTGYSYNEQFF. This rearrangement joins TRBV15 to TRBJ2-1, with a possible D match to TRBD2 (5 bases). Germline CDR1 LNHNV, CDR2 YYDKDF (reference sequence). The CDR3 is made up of 15 amino acids. V lost 6 bases and J lost 0, with 12 bases in between.

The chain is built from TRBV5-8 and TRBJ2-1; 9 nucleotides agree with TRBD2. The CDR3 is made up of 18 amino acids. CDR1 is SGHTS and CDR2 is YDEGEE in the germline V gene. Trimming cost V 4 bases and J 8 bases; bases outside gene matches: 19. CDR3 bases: TGTGCCAGCAGCCACTCAAGGAACCCGGGACTAGCTTGGCATGAGCAGTTCTTC. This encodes CASSHSRNPGLAWHEQFF.

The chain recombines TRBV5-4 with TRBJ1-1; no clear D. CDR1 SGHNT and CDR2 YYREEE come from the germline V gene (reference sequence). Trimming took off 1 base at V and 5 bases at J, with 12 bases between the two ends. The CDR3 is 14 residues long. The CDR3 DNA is TGTGCCAGCAGCTTGCCGGGTTCGTGGACTGAAGCTTTCTTT. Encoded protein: CASSLPGSWTEAFF. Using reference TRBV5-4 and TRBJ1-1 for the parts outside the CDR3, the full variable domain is ETGVTQSPTHLIKTRGQQVTLRCSSQSGHNTVSWYQQALGQGPQFIFQYYREEENGRGNFPPRFSGLQFPNYSSELNVNALELDDSALYLCASSLPGSWTEAFFGQGTRLTVV.

The CDR3 sequence: CAWSVGQVGQPQHF. For the CDR3, the DNA is TGTGCCTGGAGTGTGGGACAGGTGGGTCAGCCCCAGCATTTT. The chain couples TRBV30 to TRBJ1-5; 8 nucleotides agree with TRBD1. Unmatched junction bases numbered 4, after V lost 0 bases and J lost 6 bases. Looked up from germline, CDR1 is GTSNPN and CDR2 is SVGIG (reference sequence). The CDR3 has 14 residues.

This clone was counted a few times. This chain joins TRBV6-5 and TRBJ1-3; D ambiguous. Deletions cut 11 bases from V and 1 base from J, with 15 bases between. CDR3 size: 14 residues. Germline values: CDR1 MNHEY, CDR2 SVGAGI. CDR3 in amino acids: CASAGLRSGNTIYF. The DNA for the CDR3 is TGTGCCTCAGCAGGTCTTAGATCTGGAAACACCATATATTTT.

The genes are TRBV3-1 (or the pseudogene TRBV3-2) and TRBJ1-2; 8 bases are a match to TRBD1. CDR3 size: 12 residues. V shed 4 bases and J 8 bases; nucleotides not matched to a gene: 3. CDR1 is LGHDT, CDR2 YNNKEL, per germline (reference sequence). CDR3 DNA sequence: TGTGCCAGCAGCCTACAGGGGGGCGGCTACACCTTC. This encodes CASSLQGGGYTF.